A selection of T cell receptor beta chains follows, all from one sample in a study of T-cell memory formation after mild COVID-19. In TCRdb, the 5' RACE reads were re-called with MiXCR into one record per CDR3 protein. The sample lists 250,000 to 400,000 distinct CDR3 sequences, roughly an eighth occurring once. Sequencing used PBMCs or a T cell subset sorted from them (not recorded which). These receptors originate from a man between 18 and 29 years old who had mild COVID-19 (a few samples of this study predate the infection). Cell type and time point are not known. The CDR3 runs from the conserved cysteine through the conserved F or W. Each record gives: J gene, D gene, clone size, V gene, CDR3 protein, CDR3 DNA. D genes are given only for firm matches. Clone size is stated in some rows and not others, as once, few, many or a class when expanded.

j_call: TRBJ1-1
d_call: TRBD1
clone_size: .
v_call: TRBV5-1
cdr3_aa: CASSLGGTVEAFF
cdr3_nt: TGCGCCAGCAGCTTGGGAGGGACAGTCGAAGCTTTCTTT

j_call: TRBJ1-3
d_call: .
clone_size: many
v_call: TRBV20-1
cdr3_aa: CSARTDYRNTIYF
cdr3_nt: TGCAGTGCTAGGACAGACTATAGGAACACCATATATTTT

j_call: TRBJ2-7
d_call: TRBD1
clone_size: .
v_call: TRBV6-6
cdr3_aa: CASRPGTGIIYEQYF
cdr3_nt: TGTGCCAGCAGACCCGGGACAGGGATCATCTACGAGCAGTACTTC

j_call: TRBJ1-1
d_call: TRBD1
clone_size: few
v_call: TRBV28
cdr3_aa: CASSSWTGGYTEAFF
cdr3_nt: TGTGCCAGCAGTTCCTGGACAGGGGGCTACACTGAAGCTTTCTTT

j_call: TRBJ1-5
d_call: .
clone_size: .
v_call: TRBV6-2/TRBV6-3
cdr3_aa: CASSSAGRRVLQPQHF
cdr3_nt: TGTGCCAGCAGTTCCGCCGGGCGGAGAGTGCTTCAGCCCCAGCATTTT

j_call: TRBJ2-7
d_call: TRBD2
clone_size: few
v_call: TRBV29-1
cdr3_aa: CSVEGLAGGAYEQYF
cdr3_nt: TGCAGCGTTGAAGGACTAGCGGGGGGCGCCTACGAGCAGTACTTC

j_call: TRBJ2-1
d_call: .
clone_size: many
v_call: TRBV12-3/TRBV12-4
cdr3_aa: CASSPRGSSYNEQFF
cdr3_nt: TGTGCCAGCAGTCCCCGGGGCAGCTCCTACAATGAGCAGTTCTTC

j_call: TRBJ2-6
d_call: .
clone_size: .
v_call: TRBV12-3/TRBV12-4
cdr3_aa: CASSLPVSGANVLTF
cdr3_nt: TGTGCCAGCAGTTTACCAGTTTCTGGGGCCAACGTCCTGACTTTC

j_call: TRBJ1-2
d_call: .
clone_size: .
v_call: TRBV4-2
cdr3_aa: CASSQRLTDGYTF
cdr3_nt: TGTGCCAGCAGCCAAAGGCTGACAGATGGCTACACCTTC

j_call: TRBJ2-7
d_call: .
clone_size: few
v_call: TRBV12-5
cdr3_aa: CASGLAGPLYEQYF
cdr3_nt: TGTGCTAGTGGTTTGGCCGGGCCCTTGTACGAGCAGTACTTC

j_call: TRBJ1-1
d_call: TRBD1
clone_size: many
v_call: TRBV7-3
cdr3_aa: CASSEQGANTEAFF
cdr3_nt: TGTGCCAGCAGCGAACAGGGGGCGAACACTGAAGCTTTCTTT

j_call: TRBJ1-1
d_call: .
clone_size: few
v_call: TRBV6-4
cdr3_aa: CASSPRRDQKAFF
cdr3_nt: TGTGCCAGCAGCCCTAGACGGGACCAAAAAGCTTTCTTT

j_call: TRBJ2-5
d_call: TRBD2
clone_size: .
v_call: TRBV7-2
cdr3_aa: CASSFQRGGSETQYF
cdr3_nt: TGTGCCAGCAGCTTTCAGCGGGGGGGTTCGGAGACCCAGTACTTC

j_call: TRBJ2-3
d_call: TRBD2
clone_size: .
v_call: TRBV29-1
cdr3_aa: CSVEASGGTDTQYF
cdr3_nt: TGCAGCGTTGAAGCTAGCGGGGGGACAGATACGCAGTATTTT

j_call: TRBJ2-5
d_call: TRBD1
clone_size: .
v_call: TRBV19
cdr3_aa: CASSRGQSQETQYF
cdr3_nt: TGTGCCAGTAGCCGGGGACAGAGCCAAGAGACCCAGTACTTC

j_call: TRBJ1-3
d_call: TRBD1
clone_size: few
v_call: TRBV25-1
cdr3_aa: CASRPGGSGNTIYF
cdr3_nt: TGTGCCAGCAGGCCAGGGGGCTCTGGAAACACCATATATTTT

j_call: TRBJ1-5
d_call: TRBD1
clone_size: few
v_call: TRBV11-2
cdr3_aa: CASSFLQGNQPQHF
cdr3_nt: TGTGCCAGCAGCTTTTTACAGGGGAATCAGCCCCAGCATTTT

j_call: TRBJ2-4
d_call: TRBD1
clone_size: many
v_call: TRBV9
cdr3_aa: CASSAQGKAKNIQYF
cdr3_nt: TGTGCCAGCAGCGCACAGGGGAAGGCCAAAAACATTCAGTACTTC

j_call: TRBJ1-1
d_call: .
clone_size: many
v_call: TRBV10-3
cdr3_aa: CAINHGRGTEAFF
cdr3_nt: TGTGCCATCAACCATGGTAGGGGGACTGAAGCTTTCTTT

j_call: TRBJ2-3
d_call: .
clone_size: few
v_call: TRBV19
cdr3_aa: CASSIDFGWTDTQYF
cdr3_nt: TGTGCCAGTAGTATAGATTTTGGGTGGACAGATACGCAGTATTTT

j_call: TRBJ2-3
d_call: TRBD2
clone_size: many
v_call: TRBV5-6
cdr3_aa: CASTSGVADTQYF
cdr3_nt: TGTGCCAGTACTAGCGGGGTAGCAGATACGCAGTATTTT

j_call: TRBJ2-3
d_call: .
clone_size: few
v_call: TRBV6-2/TRBV6-3
cdr3_aa: CASSYQVTDTQYF
cdr3_nt: TGTGCCAGCAGTTACCAAGTTACAGATACGCAGTATTTT

j_call: TRBJ1-5
d_call: .
clone_size: .
v_call: TRBV10-1
cdr3_aa: CAISRGGSNQPQHF
cdr3_nt: TGCGCCATCAGTAGGGGGGGCTCCAATCAGCCCCAGCATTTT

j_call: TRBJ1-4
d_call: .
clone_size: few
v_call: TRBV6-5
cdr3_aa: CASSYSGRGGKLFF
cdr3_nt: TGTGCCAGCAGTTACAGCGGCAGGGGTGGAAAACTGTTTTTT

j_call: TRBJ1-1
d_call: TRBD1
clone_size: .
v_call: TRBV5-1
cdr3_aa: CASSKNTGTALNTEAFF
cdr3_nt: TGCGCCAGCAGCAAGAATACCGGGACAGCATTGAACACTGAAGCTTTCTTT

j_call: TRBJ1-1
d_call: .
clone_size: many
v_call: TRBV4-1
cdr3_aa: CASSQPERGTEAFF
cdr3_nt: TGCGCCAGCAGCCAACCCGAAAGGGGCACTGAAGCTTTCTTT

j_call: TRBJ2-3
d_call: TRBD2
clone_size: .
v_call: TRBV6-6
cdr3_aa: CASSNLAGASTDTQYF
cdr3_nt: TGTGCCAGCAGTAACCTAGCGGGGGCGAGCACAGATACGCAGTATTTT

j_call: TRBJ1-3
d_call: .
clone_size: .
v_call: TRBV18
cdr3_aa: CASGVAGNTIYF
cdr3_nt: TGTGCCTCGGGGGTCGCTGGAAACACCATATATTTT

j_call: TRBJ2-3
d_call: .
clone_size: many
v_call: TRBV5-4
cdr3_aa: CASSLDSDTQYF
cdr3_nt: TGCGCCAGCAGCTTGGACTCAGATACGCAGTATTTT

j_call: TRBJ2-7
d_call: .
clone_size: .
v_call: TRBV19
cdr3_aa: CASRRVGGEYEQYF
cdr3_nt: TGTGCCAGTAGAAGAGTTGGCGGGGAATACGAGCAGTACTTC

j_call: TRBJ2-3
d_call: .
clone_size: many
v_call: TRBV12-3/TRBV12-4
cdr3_aa: CASSLVGIGDTQYF
cdr3_nt: TGTGCCAGCAGTTTAGTGGGTATCGGAGATACGCAGTATTTT

j_call: TRBJ2-2
d_call: .
clone_size: few
v_call: TRBV7-7
cdr3_aa: CASSLGLAGELFF
cdr3_nt: TGTGCCAGCAGCTTAGGTCTGGCCGGGGAGCTGTTTTTT

j_call: TRBJ1-1
d_call: TRBD1
clone_size: .
v_call: TRBV7-3
cdr3_aa: CASSAGQVVNTEAFF
cdr3_nt: TGTGCCAGCAGCGCGGGACAGGTGGTGAACACTGAAGCTTTCTTT

j_call: TRBJ2-7
d_call: .
clone_size: few
v_call: TRBV5-5
cdr3_aa: CASSQRGAYSYEQYF
cdr3_nt: TGTGCCAGCAGCCAACGGGGGGCATACTCCTACGAGCAGTACTTC

j_call: TRBJ2-3
d_call: .
clone_size: few
v_call: TRBV6-5
cdr3_aa: CASSSSPKVTQYF
cdr3_nt: TGTGCCAGCAGTTCTAGTCCCAAGGTTACGCAGTATTTT

j_call: TRBJ1-1
d_call: .
clone_size: few
v_call: TRBV20-1
cdr3_aa: CSVAYPGNTEAFF
cdr3_nt: TGCAGTGTCGCCTACCCCGGGAACACTGAAGCTTTCTTT

j_call: TRBJ2-7
d_call: .
clone_size: .
v_call: TRBV29-1
cdr3_aa: CSVTDSSYEQYF
cdr3_nt: TGCAGCGTTACGGACAGTTCCTACGAGCAGTACTTC

j_call: TRBJ2-7
d_call: TRBD1
clone_size: few
v_call: TRBV4-3
cdr3_aa: CASSQVGTGAQQYF
cdr3_nt: TGCGCCAGCAGCCAAGTGGGAACAGGGGCTCAGCAGTACTTC

j_call: TRBJ2-3
d_call: .
clone_size: .
v_call: TRBV5-4
cdr3_aa: CASSFWGTGSTDTQYF
cdr3_nt: TGTGCCAGCAGCTTTTGGGGGACGGGTAGCACAGATACGCAGTATTTT

j_call: TRBJ1-1
d_call: .
clone_size: few
v_call: TRBV6-6
cdr3_aa: CASSFSEIVGDTEAFF
cdr3_nt: TGTGCCAGCAGTTTCTCTGAGATCGTAGGCGACACTGAAGCTTTCTTT

j_call: TRBJ1-2
d_call: .
clone_size: many
v_call: TRBV28
cdr3_aa: CASERGSYGYTF
cdr3_nt: TGTGCCAGCGAAAGGGGTAGCTATGGCTACACCTTC

j_call: TRBJ2-1
d_call: TRBD2
clone_size: .
v_call: TRBV11-2
cdr3_aa: CASSSTGRGGHNEQFF
cdr3_nt: TGTGCCAGCAGCTCCACAGGGCGGGGGGGCCACAATGAGCAGTTCTTC

j_call: TRBJ2-3
d_call: .
clone_size: many
v_call: TRBV7-2
cdr3_aa: CASSWRVGTDTQYF
cdr3_nt: TGTGCCAGCAGCTGGCGGGTTGGCACAGATACGCAGTATTTT

j_call: TRBJ2-5
d_call: .
clone_size: few
v_call: TRBV5-1
cdr3_aa: CASSLESVRETQYF
cdr3_nt: TGCGCCAGCAGCTTGGAGTCAGTACGAGAGACCCAGTACTTC

j_call: TRBJ2-3
d_call: .
clone_size: few
v_call: TRBV24-1
cdr3_aa: CATSPGIGTDTQYF
cdr3_nt: TGTGCCACCAGTCCCGGAATAGGCACAGATACGCAGTATTTT

j_call: TRBJ2-3
d_call: .
clone_size: few
v_call: TRBV4-1
cdr3_aa: CASSLPGDLTDTQYF
cdr3_nt: TGCGCCAGCAGCTTACCAGGAGACCTCACAGATACGCAGTATTTT

j_call: TRBJ2-7
d_call: TRBD1
clone_size: .
v_call: TRBV4-1
cdr3_aa: CASSPRRDRVRDEQYF
cdr3_nt: TGCGCCAGCAGCCCCCGCCGGGACAGGGTGCGCGACGAGCAGTACTTC

j_call: TRBJ2-3
d_call: .
clone_size: many
v_call: TRBV4-2
cdr3_aa: CASSQGGKDTQYF
cdr3_nt: TGTGCCAGCAGCCAGGGTGGGAAGGATACGCAGTATTTT

j_call: TRBJ1-1
d_call: .
clone_size: .
v_call: TRBV20-1
cdr3_aa: CSARDTGLNTEAFF
cdr3_nt: TGCAGTGCTAGAGATACGGGGCTGAACACTGAAGCTTTCTTT

j_call: TRBJ1-1
d_call: .
clone_size: few
v_call: TRBV27
cdr3_aa: CASSIWGWSNTEAFF
cdr3_nt: TGTGCCAGCAGTATATGGGGGTGGTCCAACACTGAAGCTTTCTTT

j_call: TRBJ2-6
d_call: TRBD2
clone_size: .
v_call: TRBV20-1
cdr3_aa: CSAHGRGEGRGSGANVLTF
cdr3_nt: TGCAGTGCTCATGGCCGAGGTGAAGGGAGGGGCTCTGGGGCCAACGTCCTGACTTTC

j_call: TRBJ1-6
d_call: .
clone_size: few
v_call: TRBV5-6
cdr3_aa: CASGFGGRSPLHF
cdr3_nt: TGTGCCAGCGGGTTTGGGGGCCGTTCACCCCTCCACTTT